Listed below are T cell receptor beta chains from one sample, sequenced in a study of blood T cells in healthy people across ages. TCRdb re-called the 5' RACE reads through MiXCR, storing one row per CDR3 protein. Of about 730,000 distinct CDR3 sequences listed, around 40% are singletons. Sequencing input: blood. The source of these receptors is a woman aged 55-75 years in good health. Both conserved end residues are part of each CDR3. The D gene is left open where the match is weak. The size field is filled for only some rows; it gives once, few, many or a size class.

J: TRBJ1-1; size: -; length: 12; V: TRBV3-1; D: -; CDR3: CASSQGAGEAFF; DNA: TGTGCCAGCAGCCAAGGAGCAGGAGAAGCTTTCTTT
J: TRBJ2-5; size: few; length: 15; V: TRBV20-1; D: -; CDR3: CSARDLAGNGETQYF; DNA: TGCAGTGCTAGAGATTTGGCGGGGAATGGGGAGACCCAGTACTTC
J: TRBJ2-5; size: few; length: 14; V: TRBV6-2/TRBV6-3; D: -; CDR3: CASTPWGRGETQYF; DNA: TGTGCCAGCACCCCTTGGGGCCGGGGAGAGACCCAGTACTTC
J: TRBJ1-1; size: -; length: 15; V: TRBV5-1; D: -; CDR3: CASSLVAGVSTEAFF; DNA: TGCGCCAGCAGCTTGGTAGCGGGGGTGAGCACTGAAGCTTTCTTT
J: TRBJ1-5; size: few; length: 15; V: TRBV27; D: -; CDR3: CASSRGTGSNQPQHF; DNA: TGTGCCAGCAGTCGGGGCACAGGGAGCAATCAGCCCCAGCATTTT
J: TRBJ1-1; size: -; length: 15; V: TRBV6-5; D: -; CDR3: CASSPIGRSDTEAFF; DNA: TGTGCCAGCAGTCCTATCGGACGGTCAGACACTGAAGCTTTCTTT
J: TRBJ2-3; size: -; length: 14; V: TRBV21-1; D: -; CDR3: CASSKSDIPDTQYF; DNA: TGTGCCAGCAGCAAAAGTGACATTCCAGATACGCAGTATTTT
J: TRBJ2-3; size: -; length: 16; V: TRBV15; D: -; CDR3: CATSRGWAEVTDTQYF; DNA: TGTGCCACCAGCAGGGGGTGGGCGGAGGTCACAGATACGCAGTATTTT
J: TRBJ1-2; size: few; length: 11; V: TRBV6-6; D: -; CDR3: CASSYWGGYTF; DNA: TGTGCCAGCAGTTATTGGGGCGGCTACACCTTC
J: TRBJ1-2; size: -; length: 13; V: TRBV15; D: -; CDR3: CASRGPENYGYTF; DNA: TGTGCCTCGCGGGGGCCAGAGAACTATGGCTACACCTTC